A single sample gave rise to the 20 T cell receptor beta chains below, sequenced in a study of identifying expanded T cells in peripheral blood. The method was immunoSEQ multiplex PCR; TCRdb's version includes in-frame clones alone and lacks a portion of them. The top ten hold under 20% of the sample, which has about 85,000 clones, more than 75% seen once. The sequenced material came from blood. These receptors originate from a person aged 18-70 years in good health.

The chain has TRBV5-4 and TRBJ2-7; 10 positions match TRBD2. Germline V CDR1 and CDR2: SGHNT, YYREEE (reference sequence). The length of the CDR3 is 15 residues. Trimming cost V 5 bases and J 4 bases; bases outside gene matches: 9. CDR3 nucleotides: TGTGCCAGCAGACATATGACTAGCGGGCCGTACGAGCAGTACTTC. Amino acids: CASRHMTSGPYEQYF.

This clone was counted a few times. The chain links TRBV7-7 to TRBJ1-1; D remains ambiguous. Germline V gene lookup returns CDR1 SSHAT and CDR2 FNYEAQ (reference sequence). V lost 9 bases and J lost 0, with 11 bases in between. The CDR3 is made up of 13 amino acids. For the CDR3, the DNA is TGTGCCAGTAGACGCAGTATGAACACTGAAGCTTTCTTT. Its protein product is CASRRSMNTEAFF.

The chain recombines TRBV9 with TRBJ2-6; D may correspond to TRBD1 or TRBD2 (5 bases each). This CDR3 region has 13 residues. The germline V and J ends were trimmed by 5 bases and 12 bases, with 15 bases remaining between them. Germline values: CDR1 SGDLS, CDR2 YYNGEE. For the CDR3, the DNA is TGTGCCAGCAGTTTAACCGGGGCAGCCGTCCTGACTTTC. This gives the protein CASSLTGAAVLTF.

The genes are TRBV7-8 and TRBJ1-2, with D tentatively TRBD1 (6 bases). The ends were cut back, 3 bases at V and 4 bases at J, with 18 bases in the middle. This CDR3 spans 16 amino acids. Germline V gene lookup returns CDR1 SGHVS and CDR2 FQNEAQ. CDR3 region: CASSFFGGESSYGYTF. The CDR3 DNA follows: TGTGCCAGCAGCTTTTTCGGGGGCGAAAGTAGCTATGGCTACACCTTC.

This clone was picked up a small number of times. The chain recombines TRBV6-6 with TRBJ2-7; 7 bases agree with TRBD1. The J segment lost 5 bases and the V segment lost 4 bases, leaving 11 bases of the junction unmatched. The CDR3 totals 15 residues. Germline CDR1 reads MNHNY; CDR2 reads SVGAGI (reference sequence). The CDR3 sequence: CASSWLDREHHEQYF. CDR3 DNA sequence: TGTGCCAGCAGTTGGCTAGACAGGGAGCACCACGAGCAGTACTTC.

The rearrangement uses TRBV4-3 and TRBJ2-1; 7 positions match TRBD1. CDR3 length: 17 residues. V was pared by 0 bases and J by 5 bases, with 10 bases of the junction left unmatched. Per germline, CDR1 LGHNA and CDR2 YSLEER. This CDR3 is CASSQDRVRGLDNEQFF. CDR3 bases: TGCGCCAGCAGCCAAGATCGCGTTAGGGGGCTTGACAATGAGCAGTTCTTC.

The chain carries TRBV7-9 and TRBJ1-6, with TRBD1 matching 8 bases. CDR1 is SEHNR, CDR2 FQNEAQ, per germline (reference sequence). The V gene end was trimmed by 5 bases and the J gene end by 10 bases; junction bases not matched to a gene: 13. CDR3 length: 16 residues. The CDR3 DNA sequence: TGTGCCAGCAGCCCGCGGTCCCCAGGGGGCGGATCACCCCTCCACTTT. Translating it yields CASSPRSPGGGSPLHF. Full variable domain (outside the CDR3, taken from reference TRBV7-9 and TRBJ1-6): DTGVSQNPRHKITKRGQNVTFRCDPISEHNRLYWYRQTLGQGPEFLTYFQNEAQLEKSRLLSDRFSAERPKGSFSTLEIQRTEQGDSAMYLCASSPRSPGGGSPLHFGNGTRLTVT.

This clone was recorded only once. The CDR3 region has the DNA TGTGCCAGCAGCGAAACAGTTTTCACTGAAGCTTTCTTT. This codes for CASSETVFTEAFF. This chain uses TRBV6-6 with TRBJ1-1, with D uncertain. CDR1 is MNHNY, CDR2 SVGAGI, per germline (reference sequence). The CDR3 is 13 amino acids. V lost 6 bases and J 4 bases, leaving 12 bases between the germline ends.

This sequence joins TRBV4-1 and TRBJ2-4; the D call may be TRBD1 or TRBD2 (6 bases each). Per the germline V gene, CDR1 is MGHRA and CDR2 is YSYEKL. V was cut by 6 bases and J by 1 base, with 16 bases left in between. This CDR3 contains 16 residues. CDR3 in amino acids: CASSSEGGLAKNIQYF. In DNA form, the CDR3 reads TGCGCCAGCAGTTCAGAAGGGGGGCTGGCCAAAAACATTCAGTACTTC.

V usage is TRBV5-1 and J usage is TRBJ2-3; 11 nucleotides agree with TRBD1. With 1 base clipped from V and 10 bases from J, the junction kept 8 bases outside the gene matches. The CDR3 extends over 15 amino acids. CDR1 is SGHRS, CDR2 YFSETQ, per germline. DNA of the CDR3: TGCGCCAGCAGCTTGTATGGACAGGGGGCTTTAGCGCAGTATTTT. As protein: CASSLYGQGALAQYF.

V gene TRBV10-3 combines with J gene TRBJ1-1; D unclear. This CDR3 spans 13 amino acids. Trimming took off 7 bases at V and 0 bases at J, with 9 bases between the two ends. Germline assignment: CDR1 ENHRY and CDR2 SYGVKD. CDR3 sequence reads: CAITMTLNTEAFF. In DNA, the CDR3 is TGTGCCATCACCATGACGCTGAACACTGAAGCTTTCTTT.

The genes are TRBV29-1 and TRBJ2-5, with D possibly matching TRBD2 (6 bases). From germline, CDR1 is SQVTM and CDR2 ANQGSEA. V lost 4 bases and J 4 bases, leaving 13 bases between the germline ends. CDR3 length equals 13 residues. The CDR3 here is CSVVGVGGETQYF. The DNA for the CDR3 is TGCAGCGTTGTGGGGGTGGGAGGAGAGACCCAGTACTTC. The entire variable domain, with the rest obtained from reference TRBV29-1 and TRBJ2-5, is as follows: SAVISQKPSRDICQRGTSLTIQCQVDSQVTMMFWYRQQPGQSLTLIATANQGSEATYESGFVIDKFPISRPNLTFSTLTVSNMSPEDSSIYLCSVVGVGGETQYFGPGTRLLVL.

This chain links TRBV27 with TRBJ2-3; D remains unclear. Germline-derived CDR1 and CDR2 are MNHEY and SMNVEV (reference sequence). The CDR3 extends over 11 amino acids. Trimming cost V 5 bases and J 1 base, with 1 base left between them. The CDR3 spells CASSRTDTQYF. The CDR3 nucleotides read TGTGCCAGCAGTCGCACAGATACGCAGTATTTT.

The chain couples TRBV5-1 to TRBJ2-3; D is uncertain. This CDR3 is built from 17 residues. CDR1 SGHRS and CDR2 YFSETQ come from the germline V gene. Trimming shortened V by 1 base and J by 1 base, and 16 bases separated the two germline ends. CDR3 in amino acids: CASSLRGFPLRTDTQYF. The DNA for the CDR3 is TGCGCCAGCAGCTTGAGAGGCTTCCCGCTCCGCACAGATACGCAGTATTTT.

V gene TRBV27 combines with J gene TRBJ1-1, with TRBD1 matching over 7 bases. Trimming removed 3 bases from V and 5 bases from J; junction bases left unmatched: 6. CDR1 and CDR2 (germline): MNHEY, SMNVEV (reference sequence). This CDR3 region has 14 residues. CDR3 nucleotide sequence: TGTGCCAGCAGTTTTGGAGGGGGCCGGACTGAAGCTTTCTTT. Translated: CASSFGGGRTEAFF.

The genes are TRBV5-1 and TRBJ2-3; D unresolved. The germline V gene has CDR1 SGHRS and CDR2 YFSETQ. V lost 5 bases and J lost 0, with 28 bases in between. This CDR3 is 20 amino acids long. The CDR3 bases are TGCGCCAGCAGACACCTCGCGCCGGGCCCGCGTCCAACTAGCACAGATACGCAGTATTTT. Its protein is CASRHLAPGPRPTSTDTQYF.

The V and J genes are TRBV7-9 and TRBJ2-3, with D unresolved. Trimming removed 0 bases at V and 1 base at J, with 8 bases between. The CDR3 has 15 amino acids. Germline V CDR1 and CDR2: SEHNR, FQNEAQ (reference sequence). DNA of the CDR3: TGTGCCAGCAGCTTAGCGTTGGAACGCACAGATACGCAGTATTTT. Translation gives CASSLALERTDTQYF. Drawing the rest from reference TRBV7-9 and TRBJ2-3, the complete variable domain is DTGVSQNPRHKITKRGQNVTFRCDPISEHNRLYWYRQTLGQGPEFLTYFQNEAQLEKSRLLSDRFSAERPKGSFSTLEIQRTEQGDSAMYLCASSLALERTDTQYFGPGTRLTVL.

The V call is TRBV7-8, the J call TRBJ1-2; D unclear. CDR1 and CDR2 (germline): SGHVS, FQNEAQ. This CDR3 is 15 amino acids long. V lost 2 bases and J lost 2, with 12 bases in between. The CDR3 DNA reads TGTGCCAGCAGCTTAAGTCCGACATCCAACTATGGCTACACCTTC. Translated: CASSLSPTSNYGYTF.

This clone was picked up one time. V and J are TRBV15 and TRBJ1-5, with D tentatively TRBD1 (5 bases). V was trimmed by 0 bases and J by 2 bases, leaving 17 bases between them. The germline V gene has CDR1 LNHNV and CDR2 YYDKDF (reference sequence). CDR3 length equals 18 residues. CDR3 sequence (DNA): TGTGCCACCAGCAGAGACCCTGTGAGGGAGGGGCGCAATCAGCCCCAGCATTTT. Protein: CATSRDPVREGRNQPQHF. The whole variable domain, remainder taken from reference TRBV15 and TRBJ1-5, is DAMVIQNPRYQVTQFGKPVTLSCSQTLNHNVMYWYQQKSSQAPKLLFHYYDKDFNNEADTPDNFQSRRPNTSFCFLDIRSPGLGDTAMYLCATSRDPVREGRNQPQHFGDGTRLSIL.

This chain connects TRBV11-2 to TRBJ2-2, with TRBD1 matching over 8 bases. The length of the CDR3 is 17 residues. CDR1 SGHAT and CDR2 FQNNGV come from the germline V gene. V dropped 2 bases and J dropped 4; count of bases not matched to a gene: 9. This chain's CDR3 is CASSLTPPTGVTGELFF. The CDR3 coding sequence is TGTGCCAGCAGCTTAACCCCCCCGACAGGGGTCACCGGGGAGCTGTTTTTT.